This record covers a single T cell receptor (beta chain). Its antigen remains unidentified. These data come from a study of blood T cells in healthy people across ages. Study-wide results and limits: Researchers judged that diversity estimates from one million T cells fell short of true values.

Germline V CDR1 and CDR2: SGHTA, FQGNSA. Germline trimming cut 4 bases from V and 6 bases from J; bases unmatched to any gene: 10. This CDR3 has 15 amino acids. A J-beta primer mix and a sample-barcoded 5' primer were used in a second PCR of roughly 7 to 12 cycles. All cDNA molecules were each tagged by a template-switch adaptor with 12 random nucleotides. TCRdb called the 5' RACE reads again in MiXCR, with one record for every CDR3 protein. This table has about 780,000 distinct CDR3 sequences, about half appearing once. The specimen was blood. This sequence joins TRBV7-2 and TRBJ2-3; TRBD2 matches 7 bases. The receptor was derived from a man at least 80 years old in good health. DNA of the CDR3: TGTGCCAGCAGCTCTTCCCGGACTAGTCGTGATACGCAGTATTTT. Translating it yields CASSSSRTSRDTQYF.